This T cell receptor (beta chain) was documented in a study of brain T cells in children with intractable seizures. About this clone: Its specificity is not known.

The sequenced cases were selected for having the highest brain T cell transcript signatures. Patients received at least one anti-epileptic drug before surgery. Germline CDR1 reads MDHEN; CDR2 reads SYDVKM. This CDR3 comprises 12 residues. V gave up 4 bases and J gave up 3 bases, with 6 bases separating them. Overall study findings and caveats: Viral specificity was inferred only from CDR3 similarity; HCMV serostatus was unknown. Absence of clones before surgery may stem from lower sequencing depth.

The method was immunoSEQ multiplex PCR; TCRdb's version includes in-frame clones alone and lacks a portion of them. The data contain under 150,000 clones, 90% to 95% of them singletons. The rearrangement links TRBV28 to TRBJ1-2; D unresolved. Sequences were derived from peripheral blood, sampled at surgery. This clonotype was sampled from a boy less than two years old with hemimegalencephaly and intractable seizures. CDR3 residues: CASSSNDYGYTF. The CDR3 region has the DNA TGTGCCAGCAGTTCTAATGACTATGGCTACACCTTC.